This T cell receptor beta chain is from a study of tumor and adjacent non-tumor tissue in lung cancer. Study-wide findings and caveats: Patients with more diverse tumor TCRs had worse survival.

This clonotype was observed many times. The target antigen is unknown. RNA was extracted from bulk tissue without any cell sorting. The CDR3 consists of 15 residues. In germline, CDR1 is MNHNY, CDR2 SVGAGI (reference sequence). V lost 2 bases and J 5 bases, leaving 15 bases between the germline ends. The library came from three nested PCR rounds adapted from ARM-PCR protocols. TCRdb fed the multiplex PCR reads into MiXCR, producing one record per CDR3 protein. The table lists around 79,000 distinct CDR3 sequences, just under 75% of them singletons. The TCR comes from a woman aged 40-49 years with non-small cell lung cancer. Sequencing was done on a sample of lung tumor tissue. V is TRBV6-6 and J is TRBJ1-1; D gene uncertain. The CDR3 nucleotides are TGTGCCAGCAGTTACGCCCAGCCGGAGGGAACTGAAGCTTTCTTT. Translating it yields CASSYAQPEGTEAFF.